These T cell receptor beta chains were read from a single sample in a study of graft-versus-host responses after intestinal transplantation. Data came from immunoSEQ multiplex PCR; TCRdb stores just in-frame clones and leaves some out. The repertoire holds 12,000 or so clones, with just over 90% as singletons. The starting material was PBMCs, obtained 105 days after intestinal transplantation. The source of these receptors is a human patient who received an intestinal transplant, so some T cells may come from the graft donor. CDR3s include the opening cysteine and the closing phenylalanine or tryptophan. Each record gives: CDR3 protein, V gene.

CDR3aa: CASRKDSGTEAFF; v_gene: TRBV4-1
CDR3aa: CAISSFRDTATDTQYF; v_gene: TRBV10-3
CDR3aa: CASSPNAASGVEQYF; v_gene: TRBV5-1
CDR3aa: CASSLWGQGEQFF; v_gene: TRBV5-5
CDR3aa: CSGRLRGLSSYNEQFF; v_gene: TRBV29-1
CDR3aa: CASSVGGRGTGGLPQHF; v_gene: TRBV7-6
CDR3aa: CASNSGTESPLHF; v_gene: TRBV5-1
CDR3aa: CASSQGPKNSPLHF; v_gene: TRBV5-1
CDR3aa: CASRGSAPTKFF; v_gene: TRBV6-5
CDR3aa: CASSPRRGATNEKLFF; v_gene: TRBV18
CDR3aa: CASSPEGRGYGYTF; v_gene: TRBV18
CDR3aa: CASSQPEEKLFF; v_gene: TRBV4-1
CDR3aa: CASRVSTDTQYF; v_gene: TRBV28
CDR3aa: CASSQIELGSYNEQFF; v_gene: TRBV5-5
CDR3aa: CASSQDALYRDTSEAFF; v_gene: TRBV14
CDR3aa: CASSQIRLLPSGEQYF; v_gene: TRBV4-1
CDR3aa: CASSLLAGETDTQYF; v_gene: TRBV7-2
CDR3aa: CASSYKRGPTDTQYF; v_gene: TRBV6-5
CDR3aa: CATGTGGTDTQYF; v_gene: TRBV15
CDR3aa: CASSDVLAGGQFF; v_gene: TRBV6-1
CDR3aa: CASSENEEPQHF; v_gene: TRBV2
CDR3aa: CASSLVPWVTMDYEQYF; v_gene: TRBV5-1
CDR3aa: CASSLPTSGGYNEQFF; v_gene: TRBV28
CDR3aa: CASIDREWDSGANVLTF; v_gene: TRBV25-1
CDR3aa: CASSLGRFYEQYF; v_gene: TRBV28
CDR3aa: CASSLDRGAYGYTF; v_gene: TRBV5-1
CDR3aa: CASRGQGISGANVLTF; v_gene: TRBV2
CDR3aa: CASSRTTSYSPLHF; v_gene: TRBV28
CDR3aa: CASSPRASGRALDTGELFF; v_gene: TRBV18